This T cell receptor (beta chain) was recovered during a study of T-cell memory formation after mild COVID-19. Study background: In these data, TCR clusters were largely donor specific.

General observations from the study: For contracting clones, CD4+ ones sat mainly in CM and EM, CD8+ in EMRA. Some responding clones appeared in pre-infection memory, suggesting cross-reactive memory joined.

This clonotype has at least ten counts. Its specificity is not known. Barcoded TCR alpha and TCR beta cDNA libraries with UMIs came from 5'RACE using constant-segment primers. Using its own MiXCR run on the 5' RACE reads, TCRdb lists one record per CDR3 protein. This repertoire shows 200,000 or so distinct CDR3 sequences, around 16% found once; its top ten account for under 2.5%. This CDR3 spans 18 amino acids. V gave up 3 bases and J gave up 1 base; unmatched junction bases: 15. CDR1 is SGHRS and CDR2 is YFSETQ in the germline V gene. Sequencing was carried out using PBMCs or a T cell subset sorted from them (not recorded which). This receptor was taken from an adult woman who had mild COVID-19 (a few samples of this study predate the infection). Cell type and time point are not known. The V and J genes are TRBV5-1 and TRBJ1-1, with TRBD1 matching 7 bases. The CDR3 DNA sequence: TGCGCCAGCAGCTCCTTGTCCTTTGGGAGGGGGCAGAACACTGAAGCTTTCTTT. It is translated as CASSSLSFGRGQNTEAFF.